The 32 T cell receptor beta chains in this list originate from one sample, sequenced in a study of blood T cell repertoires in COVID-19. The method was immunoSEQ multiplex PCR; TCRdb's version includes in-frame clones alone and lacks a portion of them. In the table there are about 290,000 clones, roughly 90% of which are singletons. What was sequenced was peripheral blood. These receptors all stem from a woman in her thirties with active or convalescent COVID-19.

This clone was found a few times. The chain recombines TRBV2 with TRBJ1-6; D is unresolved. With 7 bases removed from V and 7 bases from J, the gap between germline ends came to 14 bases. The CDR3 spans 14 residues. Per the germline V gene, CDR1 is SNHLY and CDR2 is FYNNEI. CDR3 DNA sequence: TGTGCCAGCAAAGGAGGAGGGCAAAATTCACCCCTCCACTTT. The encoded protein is CASKGGGQNSPLHF.

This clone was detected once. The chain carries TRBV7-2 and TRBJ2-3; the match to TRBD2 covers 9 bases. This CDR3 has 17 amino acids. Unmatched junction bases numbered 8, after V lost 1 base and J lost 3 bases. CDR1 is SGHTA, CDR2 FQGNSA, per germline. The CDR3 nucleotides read TGTGCCAGCAGCTTAGGGAGGCGGGGGGGCGTGACAGATACGCAGTATTTT. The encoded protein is CASSLGRRGGVTDTQYF.

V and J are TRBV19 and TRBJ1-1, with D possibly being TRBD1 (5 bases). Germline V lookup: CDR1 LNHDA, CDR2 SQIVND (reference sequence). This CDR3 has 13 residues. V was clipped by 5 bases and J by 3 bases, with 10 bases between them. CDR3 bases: TGTGCCAGTAGTGGGGCCCGGGACACTGAAGCTTTCTTT. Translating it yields CASSGARDTEAFF.

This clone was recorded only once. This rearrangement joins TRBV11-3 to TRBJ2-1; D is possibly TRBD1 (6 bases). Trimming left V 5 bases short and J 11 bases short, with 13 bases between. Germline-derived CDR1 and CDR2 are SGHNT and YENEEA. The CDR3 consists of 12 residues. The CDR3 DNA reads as TGTGCCAGCAGCAACAGGGCGACTAAGCAGTTCTTC. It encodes CASSNRATKQFF.

The CDR3 sequence is CASSLAGGAGANVLTF. DNA for the CDR3: TGTGCCAGCAGCTTGGCCGGGGGAGCTGGGGCCAACGTCCTGACTTTC. The J gene is TRBJ2-6, the V gene TRBV5-8, with D maybe TRBD2 (6 bases). Germline V gene lookup returns CDR1 SGHTS and CDR2 YDEGEE. Trimming took 0 bases from V and 2 from J, leaving 9 bases between them. The CDR3 has 16 amino acids.

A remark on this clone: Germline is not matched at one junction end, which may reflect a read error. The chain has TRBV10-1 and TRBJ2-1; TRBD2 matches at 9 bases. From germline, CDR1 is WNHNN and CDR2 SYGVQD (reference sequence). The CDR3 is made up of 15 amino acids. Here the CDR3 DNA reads TGCGCCAGCAGTGAGGGAGCGGGGGGCTACAATGAGCAGCTCTTC. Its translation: CASSEGAGGYNEQLF.

The CDR3, as DNA: TGTGCCTGGAGTTTAAACCAGGGGGCCGCTGAAGCTTTCTTT. Translated, it gives CAWSLNQGAAEAFF. This rearrangement joins TRBV30 to TRBJ1-1; 8 bases agree with TRBD1. Germline V gene sequence: CDR1 GTSNPN, CDR2 SVGIG (reference sequence). V trimming: 2 bases; J trimming: 6 bases; junction bases outside the gene matches: 8. This CDR3 comprises 14 residues.

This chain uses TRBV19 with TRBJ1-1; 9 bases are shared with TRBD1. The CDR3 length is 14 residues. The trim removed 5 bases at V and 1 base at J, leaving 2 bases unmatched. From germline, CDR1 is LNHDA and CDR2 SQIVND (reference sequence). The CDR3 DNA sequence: TGTGCCAGTAGTGTGACAGGGGGGAACACTGAAGCTTTCTTT. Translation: CASSVTGGNTEAFF.

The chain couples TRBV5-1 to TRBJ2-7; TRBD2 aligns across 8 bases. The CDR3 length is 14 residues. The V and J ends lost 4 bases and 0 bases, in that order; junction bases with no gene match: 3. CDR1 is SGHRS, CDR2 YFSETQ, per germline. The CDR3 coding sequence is TGCGCCAGCAGCATCGGGACTAGCTCCTACGAGCAGTACTTC. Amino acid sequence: CASSIGTSSYEQYF.

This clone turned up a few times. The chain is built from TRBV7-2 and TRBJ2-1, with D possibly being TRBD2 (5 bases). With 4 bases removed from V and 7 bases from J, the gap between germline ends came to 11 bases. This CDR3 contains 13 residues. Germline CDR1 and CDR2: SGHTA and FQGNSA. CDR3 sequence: CASSSQTRNEQFF. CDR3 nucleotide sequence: TGTGCCAGCAGCTCTCAAACTAGGAATGAGCAGTTCTTC.

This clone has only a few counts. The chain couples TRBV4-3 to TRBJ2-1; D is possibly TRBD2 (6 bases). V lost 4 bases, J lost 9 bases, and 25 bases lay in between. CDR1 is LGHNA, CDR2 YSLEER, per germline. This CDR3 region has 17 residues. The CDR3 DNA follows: TGCGCCAGCAGCCCATATTACGGGACTGCTACGGACCCTGAGCAGTTCTTC. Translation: CASSPYYGTATDPEQFF.

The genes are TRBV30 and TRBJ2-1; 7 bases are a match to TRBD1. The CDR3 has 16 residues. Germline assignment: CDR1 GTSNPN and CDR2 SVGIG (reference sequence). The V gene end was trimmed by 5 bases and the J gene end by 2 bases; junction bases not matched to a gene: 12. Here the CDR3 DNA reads TGTGCCTGGGTAGCATTCACAGGGGTAACCTACAATGAGCAGTTCTTC. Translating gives CAWVAFTGVTYNEQFF.

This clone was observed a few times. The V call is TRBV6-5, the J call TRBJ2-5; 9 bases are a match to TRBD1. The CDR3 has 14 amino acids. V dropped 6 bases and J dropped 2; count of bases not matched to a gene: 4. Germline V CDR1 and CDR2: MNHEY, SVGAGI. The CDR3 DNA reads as TGTGCCAGCAGATCGGGACAGGGACAAGAGACCCAGTACTTC. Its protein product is CASRSGQGQETQYF.

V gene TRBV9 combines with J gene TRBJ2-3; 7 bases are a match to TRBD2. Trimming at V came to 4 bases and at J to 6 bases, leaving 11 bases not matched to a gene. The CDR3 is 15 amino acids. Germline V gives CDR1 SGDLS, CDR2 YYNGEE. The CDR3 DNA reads TGTGCCAGCAGCCCAGAGGGACTACCCCCCGATACGCAGTATTTT. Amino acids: CASSPEGLPPDTQYF.

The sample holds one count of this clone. This CDR3 is CASSINPSGGGNEQFF. The CDR3 DNA sequence: TGTGCCAGCAGCATCAACCCTAGCGGGGGGGGGAATGAGCAGTTCTTC. The chain employs TRBV3-1 (or the pseudogene TRBV3-2) and TRBJ2-1; TRBD2 agrees at 12 bases. CDR1 is LGHDT and CDR2 is YNNKEL in the germline V gene (reference sequence). J gave up 7 bases and V 5 bases, and 9 bases lay outside the gene matches. The CDR3 runs to 16 residues.

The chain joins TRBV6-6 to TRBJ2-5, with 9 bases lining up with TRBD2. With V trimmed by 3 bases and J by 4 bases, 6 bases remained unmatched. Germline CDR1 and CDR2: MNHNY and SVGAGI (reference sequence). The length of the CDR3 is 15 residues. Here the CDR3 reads CASSYERGAGETQYF. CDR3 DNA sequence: TGTGCCAGCAGTTATGAGCGGGGGGCCGGAGAGACCCAGTACTTC.

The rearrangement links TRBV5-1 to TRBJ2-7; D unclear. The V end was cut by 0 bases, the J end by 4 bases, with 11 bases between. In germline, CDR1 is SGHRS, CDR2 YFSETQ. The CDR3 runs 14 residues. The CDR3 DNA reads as TGCGCCAGCAGCTTGGGGGTAGCCGGGTACGAGCAGTACTTC. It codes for CASSLGVAGYEQYF.

The chain's CDR3 is CASSLLGQGKTEAFF. Written as DNA, the CDR3 is TGTGCCAGCAGCTTGTTGGGACAGGGGAAGACTGAAGCTTTCTTT. The rearrangement joins TRBV5-4 to TRBJ1-1; 10 positions agree with TRBD1. The length of the CDR3 is 15 residues. J lost 5 bases, V lost 1 base, and 5 bases had no gene match. From germline, CDR1 is SGHNT and CDR2 YYREEE (reference sequence).

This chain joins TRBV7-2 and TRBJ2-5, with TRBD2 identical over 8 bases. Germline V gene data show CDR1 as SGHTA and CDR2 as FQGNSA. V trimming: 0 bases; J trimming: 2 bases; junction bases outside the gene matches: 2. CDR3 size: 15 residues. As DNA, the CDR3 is TGTGCCAGCAGCTTAGCGGCTAGCGGGCAAGAGACCCAGTACTTC. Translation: CASSLAASGQETQYF.

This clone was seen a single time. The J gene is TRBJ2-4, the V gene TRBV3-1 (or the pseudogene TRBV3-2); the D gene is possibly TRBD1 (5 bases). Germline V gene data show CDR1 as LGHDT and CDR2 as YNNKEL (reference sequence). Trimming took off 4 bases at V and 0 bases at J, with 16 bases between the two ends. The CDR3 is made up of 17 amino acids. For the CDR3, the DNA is TGTGCCAGCAGCCGGTTCCAAAGGGGCTTAGCCAAAAACATTCAGTACTTC. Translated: CASSRFQRGLAKNIQYF.

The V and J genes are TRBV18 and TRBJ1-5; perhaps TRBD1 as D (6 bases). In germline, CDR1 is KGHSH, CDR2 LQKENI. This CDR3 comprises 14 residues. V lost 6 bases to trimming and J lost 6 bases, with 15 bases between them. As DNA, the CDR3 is TGTGCCAGCTCCCCGACAGGTGGGAGTCAGCCCCAGCATTTT. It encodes CASSPTGGSQPQHF.

The CDR3 nucleotides read TGCAGCGTTGAGAGGGGGCGGAGGACAGATACGCAGTATTTT. Encoded protein: CSVERGRRTDTQYF. The rearrangement joins TRBV29-1 to TRBJ2-3; the match to TRBD1 covers 7 bases. This CDR3 has 14 amino acids. Trimming removed 3 bases from V and 3 bases from J; junction bases left unmatched: 6. Germline V gives CDR1 SQVTM, CDR2 ANQGSEA.

In DNA form, the CDR3 reads TGTGCCAGCAGCTTAGTCCTAGCGGGGGGATCGAACCAAGAGACCCAGTACTTC. This sequence encodes CASSLVLAGGSNQETQYF. The gene calls are TRBV11-2 and TRBJ2-5; 11 bases match TRBD2. The germline V gene has CDR1 SGHAT and CDR2 FQNNGV. The V gene end was trimmed by 1 base and the J gene end by 0 bases; junction bases not matched to a gene: 7. CDR3 size: 18 residues.

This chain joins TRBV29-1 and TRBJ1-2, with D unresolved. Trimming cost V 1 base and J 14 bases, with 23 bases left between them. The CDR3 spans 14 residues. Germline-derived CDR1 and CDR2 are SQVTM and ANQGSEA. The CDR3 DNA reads TGCAGCGTTGAAGGACCACGGGAGGCGGATGGTTCGACCTTC. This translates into CSVEGPREADGSTF. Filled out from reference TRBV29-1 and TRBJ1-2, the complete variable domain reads SAVISQKPSRDICQRGTSLTIQCQVDSQVTMMFWYRQQPGQSLTLIATANQGSEATYESGFVIDKFPISRPNLTFSTLTVSNMSPEDSSIYLCSVEGPREADGSTFGSGTRLTVV.

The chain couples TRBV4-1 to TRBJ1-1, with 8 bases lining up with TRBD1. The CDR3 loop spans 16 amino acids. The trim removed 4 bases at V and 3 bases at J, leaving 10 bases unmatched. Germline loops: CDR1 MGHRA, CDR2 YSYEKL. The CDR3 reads CASSPDRGYEHTEAFF. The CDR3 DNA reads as TGCGCCAGCAGCCCCGACAGGGGATACGAGCACACTGAAGCTTTCTTT.

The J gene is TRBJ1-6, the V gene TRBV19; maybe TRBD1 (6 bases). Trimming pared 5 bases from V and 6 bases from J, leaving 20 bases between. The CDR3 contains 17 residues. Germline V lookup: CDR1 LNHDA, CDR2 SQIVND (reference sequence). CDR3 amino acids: CASSPRGAISANSPLHF. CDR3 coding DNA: TGTGCCAGTAGTCCCAGGGGCGCGATATCGGCTAATTCACCCCTCCACTTT.

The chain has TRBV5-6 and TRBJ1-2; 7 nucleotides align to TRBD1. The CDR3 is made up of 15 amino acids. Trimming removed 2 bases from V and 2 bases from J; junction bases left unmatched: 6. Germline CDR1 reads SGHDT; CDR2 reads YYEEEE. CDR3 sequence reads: CASSFAQGQNYGYTF. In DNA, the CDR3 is TGTGCCAGCAGCTTCGCACAGGGACAGAACTATGGCTACACCTTC.

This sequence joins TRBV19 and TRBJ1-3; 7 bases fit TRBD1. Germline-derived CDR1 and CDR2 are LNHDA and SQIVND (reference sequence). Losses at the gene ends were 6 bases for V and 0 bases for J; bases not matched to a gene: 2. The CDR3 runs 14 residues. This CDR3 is CASRWDSSGNTIYF. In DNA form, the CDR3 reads TGTGCCAGTAGATGGGACAGCTCTGGAAACACCATATATTTT.

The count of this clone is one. CDR3 region: CASSLLKGWGEQFF. The CDR3 region has the DNA TGTGCCAGCAGCTTATTGAAGGGGTGGGGTGAGCAGTTCTTC. The chain employs TRBV7-2 and TRBJ2-1; D may be TRBD1 (5 bases). Trimming stripped 2 bases from V and 9 bases from J, with 14 bases between. Looked up from germline, CDR1 is SGHTA and CDR2 is FQGNSA. The CDR3 loop spans 14 amino acids.

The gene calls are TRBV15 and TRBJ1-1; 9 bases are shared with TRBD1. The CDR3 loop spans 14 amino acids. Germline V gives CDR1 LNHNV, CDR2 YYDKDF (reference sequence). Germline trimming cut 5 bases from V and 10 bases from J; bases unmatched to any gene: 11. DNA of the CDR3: TGTGCCACCAGCCCTGGAACGGACAGGGGAATAGCTTTCTTT. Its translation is CATSPGTDRGIAFF.

CDR3: CASSRQNYGYTF. As DNA, the CDR3 is TGTGCCAGCAGTCGACAGAACTATGGCTACACCTTC. The chain couples TRBV2 to TRBJ1-2; a possible D gene is TRBD1 (5 bases). The V end lost 5 bases, the J end lost 2 bases, and 6 bases lay between the germline ends. From germline, CDR1 is SNHLY and CDR2 FYNNEI. The CDR3 length is 12 residues.

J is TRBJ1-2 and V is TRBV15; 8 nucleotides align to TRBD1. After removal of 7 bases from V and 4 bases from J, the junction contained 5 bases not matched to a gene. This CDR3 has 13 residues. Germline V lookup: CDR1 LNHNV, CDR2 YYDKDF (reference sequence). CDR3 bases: TGTGCCACCACACAGGGGGATGGCTATGGCTACACCTTC. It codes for CATTQGDGYGYTF.